In this sample, the clone carrying this T cell receptor beta chain turned up a few times. The target antigen is unknown. This CDR3 is built from 17 residues. Germline values: CDR1 ENHRY, CDR2 SYGVKD. With 4 bases removed from V and 0 bases from J, the gap between germline ends came to 13 bases. This record comes from a study of response to subunit inactivated influenza vaccine. Study observations and caveats: Few additional T cells are recruited per seasonal influenza vaccination, authors suggested.

TCRdb reanalysed the RT-PCR reads using MiXCR and keeps one entry per CDR3 protein. The data hold roughly 180,000 distinct CDR3 sequences, with approximately 9.2% observed a single time. The source was non-naive T cells sorted from PBMCs, collected on the day of vaccination. The sequence was obtained from a man in his fifties who received an inactivated influenza vaccine. This chain links TRBV10-3 with TRBJ1-6; D perhaps matches TRBD1 (5 bases). The CDR3 coding sequence is TGTGCCATCAGTGCGGGGGGGTTGAGCTCCTATAATTCACCCCTCCACTTT. It is translated as CAISAGGLSSYNSPLHF.